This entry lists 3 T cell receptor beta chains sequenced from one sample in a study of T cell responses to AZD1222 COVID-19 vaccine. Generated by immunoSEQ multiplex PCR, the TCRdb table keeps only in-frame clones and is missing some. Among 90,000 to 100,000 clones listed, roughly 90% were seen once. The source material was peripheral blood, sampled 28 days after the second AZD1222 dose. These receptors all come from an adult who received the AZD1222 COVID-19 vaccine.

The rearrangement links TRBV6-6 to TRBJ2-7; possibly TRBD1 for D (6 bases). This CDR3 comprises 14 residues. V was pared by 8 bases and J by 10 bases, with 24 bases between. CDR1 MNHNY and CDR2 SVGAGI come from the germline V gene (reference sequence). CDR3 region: CASGLTGQLSGQYF. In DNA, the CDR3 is TGTGCCAGCGGGCTGACAGGCCAACTCAGCGGCCAGTACTTC.

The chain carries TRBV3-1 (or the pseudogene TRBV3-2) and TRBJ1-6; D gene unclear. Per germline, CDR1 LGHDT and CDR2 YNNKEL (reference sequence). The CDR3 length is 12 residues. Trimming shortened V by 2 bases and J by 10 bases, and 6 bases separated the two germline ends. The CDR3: CASSQSGSPLHF. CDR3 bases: TGTGCCAGCAGCCAAAGTGGGTCACCCCTCCACTTT.

CDR3 protein: CSVESGAGNTIYF. The CDR3, as DNA: TGCAGCGTTGAATCAGGGGCTGGAAACACCATATATTTT. The rearrangement uses TRBV29-1 and TRBJ1-3, with D maybe TRBD1 (6 bases). The CDR3 covers 13 residues. Trimming shortened V by 2 bases and J by 2 bases, and 7 bases separated the two germline ends. Per germline, CDR1 SQVTM and CDR2 ANQGSEA.